This T cell receptor (beta chain) stems from a study of cytomegalovirus exposure and HLA in healthy donors. The CDR3 is 14 residues long. Germline V CDR1 and CDR2: MDHEN, SYDVKM. Trimming cost V 7 bases and J 6 bases, with 13 bases left between them. Primers for the PCR totalled 60 Vbeta and 13 Jbeta. The repertoire was sequenced with immunoSEQ multiplex PCR; TCRdb's copy has only in-frame clones and lacks some. Among some 140,000 clones listed, roughly 79% were seen once. This sequence originates from a man younger than 35 in good health and CMV-seronegative. Sequencing was carried out using PBMCs. V gene TRBV28 combines with J gene TRBJ1-6; D not resolved. CDR3 bases: TGTGCCAGCACAAACCGGAGATTTAATTCACCCCTCCACTTT. This encodes CASTNRRFNSPLHF.